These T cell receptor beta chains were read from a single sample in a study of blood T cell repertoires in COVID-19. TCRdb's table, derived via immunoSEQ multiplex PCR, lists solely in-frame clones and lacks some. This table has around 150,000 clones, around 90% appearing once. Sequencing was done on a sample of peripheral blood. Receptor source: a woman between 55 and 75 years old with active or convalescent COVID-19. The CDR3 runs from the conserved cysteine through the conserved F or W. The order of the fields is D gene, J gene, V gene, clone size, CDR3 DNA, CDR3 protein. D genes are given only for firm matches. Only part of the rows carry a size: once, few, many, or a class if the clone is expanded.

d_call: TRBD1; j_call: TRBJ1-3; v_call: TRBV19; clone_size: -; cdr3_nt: TGTGCCAGTAGGGGGACAGGCTCTGGAAACACCATATATTTT; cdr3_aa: CASRGTGSGNTIYF
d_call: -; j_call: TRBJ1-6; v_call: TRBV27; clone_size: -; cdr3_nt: TGTGCCAGCAGTTTATCCAACGGTTCACCCCTCCACTTT; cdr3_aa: CASSLSNGSPLHF
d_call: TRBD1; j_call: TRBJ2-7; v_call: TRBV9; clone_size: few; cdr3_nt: TGTGCCAGCAGCAGTAGGGCGGACAGGGGCGCGACCGAGCAGTACTTC; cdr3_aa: CASSSRADRGATEQYF
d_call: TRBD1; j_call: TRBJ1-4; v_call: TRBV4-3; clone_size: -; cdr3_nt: TGCGCCAGCAGCCAAGGGACAGGGGAGAATGAAAAACTGTTTTTT; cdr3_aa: CASSQGTGENEKLFF
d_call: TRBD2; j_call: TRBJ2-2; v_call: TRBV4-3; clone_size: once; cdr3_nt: TGCGCCAGCAGCCAAACTAGCGGGTTTTACACCGGGGAGCTGTTTTTT; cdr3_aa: CASSQTSGFYTGELFF
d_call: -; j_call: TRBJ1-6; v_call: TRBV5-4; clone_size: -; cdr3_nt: TGTGCCAGCAGCTTGGGCCCCGGAGGAGGGAGGGTCTCCTATAATTCACCCCTCCACTTT; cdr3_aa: CASSLGPGGGRVSYNSPLHF
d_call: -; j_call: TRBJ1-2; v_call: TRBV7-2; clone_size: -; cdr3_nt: TGTGCCAGCAGCCCGACAGTCAACTATGGCTACACCTTC; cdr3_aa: CASSPTVNYGYTF
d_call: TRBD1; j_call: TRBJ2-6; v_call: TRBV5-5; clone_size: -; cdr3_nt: TGTGGGGTAACAGGGGGCTCTGGGGCCAACGTCCTGACTTTC; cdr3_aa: CGVTGGSGANVLTF
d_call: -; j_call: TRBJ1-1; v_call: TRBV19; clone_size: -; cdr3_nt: TGTGCCAGTAGTACCAGGGCGGGGGATGAAGCTTTCTTT; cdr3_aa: CASSTRAGDEAFF
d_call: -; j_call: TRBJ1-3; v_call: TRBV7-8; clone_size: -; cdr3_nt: TGTGCCAGCAGCCCGCAGGGTAGGCTCGTAGGAAACACCATATATTTT; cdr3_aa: CASSPQGRLVGNTIYF
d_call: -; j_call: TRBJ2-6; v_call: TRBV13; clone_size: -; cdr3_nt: TGTGCCAGCAGCTTATTCCGCGGGACAGTTAACTCTGGGGCCAACGTCCTGACTTTC; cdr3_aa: CASSLFRGTVNSGANVLTF
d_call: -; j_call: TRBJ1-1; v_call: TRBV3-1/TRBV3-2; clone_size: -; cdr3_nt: TGTGCCAGCAGCCAAGATCCTGGGCCACAGAACACTGAAGCTTTCTTT; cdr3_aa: CASSQDPGPQNTEAFF
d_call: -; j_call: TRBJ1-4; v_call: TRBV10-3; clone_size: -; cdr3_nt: TGTGCCACGACATCCTCAACTAATGAAAAACTGTTTTTT; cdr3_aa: CATTSSTNEKLFF
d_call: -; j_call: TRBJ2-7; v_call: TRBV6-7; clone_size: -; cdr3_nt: TGTGCCAGCAGTTACTCACCAGGCGTAGCGACCCCATCCTACGAGCAGTACTTC; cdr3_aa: CASSYSPGVATPSYEQYF
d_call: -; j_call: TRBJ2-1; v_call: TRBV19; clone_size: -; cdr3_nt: TGTGCCAGTAGTAATTTCGGCAGGGGATCCTACAATGAGCAGTTCTTC; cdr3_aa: CASSNFGRGSYNEQFF
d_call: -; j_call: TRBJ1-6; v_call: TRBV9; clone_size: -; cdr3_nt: TGTGCCAGCAGCGTAAGTCCCGGGGATAATTCACCCCTCCACTTT; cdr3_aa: CASSVSPGDNSPLHF
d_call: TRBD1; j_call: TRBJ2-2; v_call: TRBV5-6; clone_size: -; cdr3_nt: TGTGCCAGCAGCTTCCGGGACAGGAACACCGGGGAGCTGTTTTTT; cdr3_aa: CASSFRDRNTGELFF
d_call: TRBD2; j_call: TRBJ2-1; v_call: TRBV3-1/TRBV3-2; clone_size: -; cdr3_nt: TGTGCCAGCAGCCGGCCGGGAGGGGTTATACCCGATGAGCAGTTCTTC; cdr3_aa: CASSRPGGVIPDEQFF
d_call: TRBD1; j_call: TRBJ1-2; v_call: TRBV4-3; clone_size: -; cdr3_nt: TGCGCCAGCAGCCTCGGGACAGGAGCTAACTATGGCTACACCTTC; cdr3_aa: CASSLGTGANYGYTF
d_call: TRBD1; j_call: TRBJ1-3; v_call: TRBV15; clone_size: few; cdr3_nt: TGTGCCACCAGCTCGGACAGGGTCACTGGAAACACCATATATTTT; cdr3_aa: CATSSDRVTGNTIYF
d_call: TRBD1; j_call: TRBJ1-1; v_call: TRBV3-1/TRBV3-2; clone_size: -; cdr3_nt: TGTGCCAGCAGCCAGGCAGGGGGCAACACTGAAGCTTTCTTT; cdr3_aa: CASSQAGGNTEAFF
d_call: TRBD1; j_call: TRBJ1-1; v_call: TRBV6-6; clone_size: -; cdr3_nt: TGTGCCAGCAGTCCCCACCGACAGGGACATGAAGCTTTCTTT; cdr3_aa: CASSPHRQGHEAFF
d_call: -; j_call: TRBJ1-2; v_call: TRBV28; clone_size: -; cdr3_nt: TGTGCCAGCAGTTTACAGGGTGGCTATGGCTACACCTTC; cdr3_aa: CASSLQGGYGYTF
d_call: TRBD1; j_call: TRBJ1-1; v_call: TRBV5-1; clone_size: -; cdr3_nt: TGCGCCAGCAGGCGGGGACAGTCGGACACTGAAGCTTTCTTT; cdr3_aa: CASRRGQSDTEAFF
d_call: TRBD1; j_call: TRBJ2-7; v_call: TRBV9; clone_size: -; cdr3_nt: TGTGCCAGCAGCGCCACCGGGACAGGGGTAGGAGAGCAGTACTTC; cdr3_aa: CASSATGTGVGEQYF
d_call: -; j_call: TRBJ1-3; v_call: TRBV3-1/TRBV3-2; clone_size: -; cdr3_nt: TGTGCCAGCAGCCAAGGAATACAGGCTGGAAACACCATATATTTT; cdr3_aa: CASSQGIQAGNTIYF
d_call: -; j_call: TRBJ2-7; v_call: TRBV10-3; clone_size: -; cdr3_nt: TGTGCCACCCGTCCGGGGTCCTACGAGCAGTACTTC; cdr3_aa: CATRPGSYEQYF
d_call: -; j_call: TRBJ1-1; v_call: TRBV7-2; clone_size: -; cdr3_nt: TGTGCCAGCAGCTTAGCAACAGCGAACACTGAAGCTTTCTTT; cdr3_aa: CASSLATANTEAFF
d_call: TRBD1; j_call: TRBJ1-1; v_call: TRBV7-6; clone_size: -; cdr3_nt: TGTGCCAGCAGCTTAGAACAGGGGTTGTTGAACACTGAAGCTTTCTTT; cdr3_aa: CASSLEQGLLNTEAFF
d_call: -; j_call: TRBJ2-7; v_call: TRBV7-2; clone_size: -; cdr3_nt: TGTGCCAGCAGCTTAGTGGGGACACAAGACCACGAGCAGTACTTC; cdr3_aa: CASSLVGTQDHEQYF
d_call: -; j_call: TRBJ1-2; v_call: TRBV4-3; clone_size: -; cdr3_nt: TGCGCCAGCAGCCAAGATCGGCTACTCTTGGGGGGGAATGGCTACACCTTC; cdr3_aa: CASSQDRLLLGGNGYTF
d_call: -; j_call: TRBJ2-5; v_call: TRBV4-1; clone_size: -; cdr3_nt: TGCGCCAGCAGCCAAGGCAGGGGCCAAGAGACCCAGTACTTC; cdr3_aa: CASSQGRGQETQYF
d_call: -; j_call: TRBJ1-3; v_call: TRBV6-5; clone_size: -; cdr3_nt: TGTGCCAGCAGCGGTCCCCCCCGAAATGGAAACACCATATATTTT; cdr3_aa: CASSGPPRNGNTIYF
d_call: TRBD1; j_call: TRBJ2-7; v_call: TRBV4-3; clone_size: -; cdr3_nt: TGCGCCAGCAGCCAAGATAATAGGGGGCGGGCCTACGAGCAGTACTTC; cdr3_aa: CASSQDNRGRAYEQYF
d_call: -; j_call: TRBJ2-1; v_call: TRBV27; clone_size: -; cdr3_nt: TGTGCCAGCAGTTTCTCGAATGAGCAGTTCTTC; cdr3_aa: CASSFSNEQFF
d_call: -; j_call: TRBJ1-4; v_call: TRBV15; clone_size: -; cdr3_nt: TGTGCCACCACTTCCCCGGGGAGGATTAATGAAAAACTGTTTTTT; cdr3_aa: CATTSPGRINEKLFF
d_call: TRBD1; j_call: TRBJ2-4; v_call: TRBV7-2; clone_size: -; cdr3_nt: TGTGCCAGCAGCTTAAGGGCGGGACAGGGGGCATGGGACATTCAGTACTTC; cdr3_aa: CASSLRAGQGAWDIQYF
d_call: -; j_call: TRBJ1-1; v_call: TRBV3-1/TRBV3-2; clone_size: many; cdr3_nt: TGTGCCAGCAGCCAAACGGGATGGGGAGGGGATGAAGCTTTCTTT; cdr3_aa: CASSQTGWGGDEAFF
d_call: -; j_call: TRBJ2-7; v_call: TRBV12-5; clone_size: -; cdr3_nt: TGTGCTAGTGGTTTTGGGCAGGGCTCCTACGAGCAGTACTTC; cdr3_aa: CASGFGQGSYEQYF
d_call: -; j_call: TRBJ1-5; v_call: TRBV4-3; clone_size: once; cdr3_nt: TGCGCCAGCAGCCAAGATGTCCTCAGCAATCAGCCCCAGCATTTT; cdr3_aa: CASSQDVLSNQPQHF
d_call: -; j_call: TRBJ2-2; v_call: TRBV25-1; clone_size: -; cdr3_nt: TGTGCCAGCAGTGACTGGGACTCTCTAAACACCGGGGAGCTGTTTTTT; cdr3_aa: CASSDWDSLNTGELFF
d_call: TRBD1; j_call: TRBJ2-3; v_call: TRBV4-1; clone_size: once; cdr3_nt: TGCGCCAGCAGCCAAGTTGGGACAGGGGGTACAGATACGCAGTATTTT; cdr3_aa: CASSQVGTGGTDTQYF
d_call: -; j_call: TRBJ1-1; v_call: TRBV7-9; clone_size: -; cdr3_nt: TGTGCCAGCAGCTTAATGGAACAGGAAGCTTTCTTT; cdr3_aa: CASSLMEQEAFF
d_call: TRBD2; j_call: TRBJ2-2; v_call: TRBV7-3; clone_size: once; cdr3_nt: TGTGCCAGCCGAAGCTTTGCGGGGGAGGACACCGGGGAGCTGTTTTTT; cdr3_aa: CASRSFAGEDTGELFF
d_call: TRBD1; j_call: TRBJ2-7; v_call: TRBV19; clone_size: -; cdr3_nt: TGTGCCACCCGGGACAGGGGCTTCGAGCAGTACTTC; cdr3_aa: CATRDRGFEQYF
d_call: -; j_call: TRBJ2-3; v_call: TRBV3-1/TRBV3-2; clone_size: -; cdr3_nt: TGTGCCAGCAGCCACGCTAGCTTCGCAGATACGCAGTATTTT; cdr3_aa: CASSHASFADTQYF
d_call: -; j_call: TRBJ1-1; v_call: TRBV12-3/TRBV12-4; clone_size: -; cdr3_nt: TGTGCCAGCAGTAAGGGGGAGAACACTGAAGCTTTCTTT; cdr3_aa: CASSKGENTEAFF
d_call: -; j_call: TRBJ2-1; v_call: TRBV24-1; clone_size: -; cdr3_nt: TGTGCCACCAGTGATTTCGGGAACAATGAGCAGTTCTTC; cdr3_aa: CATSDFGNNEQFF